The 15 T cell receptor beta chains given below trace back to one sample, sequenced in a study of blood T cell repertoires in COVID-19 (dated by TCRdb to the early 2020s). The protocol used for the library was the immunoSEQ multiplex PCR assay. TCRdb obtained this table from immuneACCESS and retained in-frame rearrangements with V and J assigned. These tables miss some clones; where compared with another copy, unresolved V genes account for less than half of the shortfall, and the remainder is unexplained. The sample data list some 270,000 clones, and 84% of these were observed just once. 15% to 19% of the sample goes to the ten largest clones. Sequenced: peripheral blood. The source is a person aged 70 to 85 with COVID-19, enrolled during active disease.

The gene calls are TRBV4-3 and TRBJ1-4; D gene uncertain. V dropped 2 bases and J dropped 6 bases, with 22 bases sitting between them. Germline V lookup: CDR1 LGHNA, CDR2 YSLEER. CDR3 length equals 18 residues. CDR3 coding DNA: TGCGCCAGCAGCCAATCCCCGCGACGACTAGATTTCTATGAAAAACTGTTTTTT. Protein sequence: CASSQSPRRLDFYEKLFF.

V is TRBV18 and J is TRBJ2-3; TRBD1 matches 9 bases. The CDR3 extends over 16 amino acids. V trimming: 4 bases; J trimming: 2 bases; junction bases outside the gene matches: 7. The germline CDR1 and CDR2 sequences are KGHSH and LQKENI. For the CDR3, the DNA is TGTGCCAGCTCACTCCAACAGGGGGCTCCCACAGATACGCAGTATTTT. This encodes CASSLQQGAPTDTQYF.

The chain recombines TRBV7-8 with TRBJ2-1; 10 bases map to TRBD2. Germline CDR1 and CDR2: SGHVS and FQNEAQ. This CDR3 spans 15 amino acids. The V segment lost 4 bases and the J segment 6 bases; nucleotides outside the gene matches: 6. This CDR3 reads CASSSIAGGSNEQFF. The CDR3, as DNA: TGTGCCAGCAGCTCCATAGCGGGAGGATCCAATGAGCAGTTCTTC.

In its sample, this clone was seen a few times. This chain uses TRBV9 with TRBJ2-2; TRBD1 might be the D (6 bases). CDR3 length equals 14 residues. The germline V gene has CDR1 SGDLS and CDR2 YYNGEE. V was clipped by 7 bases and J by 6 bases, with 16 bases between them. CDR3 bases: TGTGCCAGCGCCCGGACAGTATGGGCCGGGGAGCTGTTTTTT. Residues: CASARTVWAGELFF.

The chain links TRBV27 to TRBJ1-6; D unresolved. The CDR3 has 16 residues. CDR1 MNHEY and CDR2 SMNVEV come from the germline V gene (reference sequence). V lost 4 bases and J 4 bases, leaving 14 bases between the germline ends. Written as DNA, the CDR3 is TGTGCCAGCAGTTCCCGGTCCTTATCTTATAATTCACCCCTCCACTTT. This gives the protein CASSSRSLSYNSPLHF.

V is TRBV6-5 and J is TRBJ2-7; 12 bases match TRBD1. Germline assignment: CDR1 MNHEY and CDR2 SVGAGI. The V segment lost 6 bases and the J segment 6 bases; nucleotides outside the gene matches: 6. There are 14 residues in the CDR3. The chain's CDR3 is CASRRDRGPGEQYF. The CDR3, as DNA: TGTGCCAGCAGAAGGGACAGGGGGCCTGGCGAGCAGTACTTC.

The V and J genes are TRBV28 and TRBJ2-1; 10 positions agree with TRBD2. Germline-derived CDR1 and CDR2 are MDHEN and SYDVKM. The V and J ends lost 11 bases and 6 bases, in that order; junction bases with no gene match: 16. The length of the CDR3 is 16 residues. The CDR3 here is CASLTSGFMVRNEQFF. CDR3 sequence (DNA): TGTGCCTCGCTGACTAGCGGGTTTATGGTGCGCAATGAGCAGTTCTTC.

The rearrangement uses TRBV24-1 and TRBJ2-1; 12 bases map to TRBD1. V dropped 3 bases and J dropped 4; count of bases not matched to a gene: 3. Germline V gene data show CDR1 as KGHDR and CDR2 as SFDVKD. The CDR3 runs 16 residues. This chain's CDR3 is CATSDGTGGSYNEQFF. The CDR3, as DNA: TGTGCCACCAGTGATGGGACAGGGGGCAGTTACAATGAGCAGTTCTTC.

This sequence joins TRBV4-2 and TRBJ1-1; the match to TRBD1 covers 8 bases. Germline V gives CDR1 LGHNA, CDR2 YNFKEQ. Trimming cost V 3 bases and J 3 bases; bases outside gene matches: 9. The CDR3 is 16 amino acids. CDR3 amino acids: CASSQTPGQGYTEAFF. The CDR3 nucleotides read TGTGCCAGCAGCCAGACTCCTGGACAGGGATACACTGAAGCTTTCTTT.

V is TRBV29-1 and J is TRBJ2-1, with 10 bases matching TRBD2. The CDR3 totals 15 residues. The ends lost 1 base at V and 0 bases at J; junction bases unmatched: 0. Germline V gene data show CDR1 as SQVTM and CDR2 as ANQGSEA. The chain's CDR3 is CSVEGLAGSYNEQFF. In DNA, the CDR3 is TGCAGCGTTGAAGGACTAGCGGGCTCCTACAATGAGCAGTTCTTC.

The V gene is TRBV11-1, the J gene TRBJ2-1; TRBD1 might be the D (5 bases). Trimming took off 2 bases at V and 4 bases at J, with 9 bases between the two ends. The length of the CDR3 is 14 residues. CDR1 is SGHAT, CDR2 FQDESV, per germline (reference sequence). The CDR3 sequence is CASSLQGQYNEQFF. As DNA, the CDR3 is TGTGCCAGCAGCTTACAGGGCCAATACAATGAGCAGTTCTTC. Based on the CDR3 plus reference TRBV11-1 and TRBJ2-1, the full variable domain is EAEVAQSPRYKITEKSQAVAFWCDPISGHATLYWYRQILGQGPELLVQFQDESVVDDSQLPKDRFSAERLKGVDSTLKIQPAELGDSAMYLCASSLQGQYNEQFFGPGTRLTVL.

The CDR3: CAIRHRESDTEAFF. CDR3 bases: TGTGCCATCAGACACAGGGAATCTGACACTGAAGCTTTCTTT. V usage is TRBV10-3 and J usage is TRBJ1-1, with D possibly TRBD1 on 6 matching bases. Looked up from germline, CDR1 is ENHRY and CDR2 is SYGVKD. The V and J ends lost 6 bases and 3 bases respectively, with 14 bases between them. The CDR3 loop spans 14 amino acids.

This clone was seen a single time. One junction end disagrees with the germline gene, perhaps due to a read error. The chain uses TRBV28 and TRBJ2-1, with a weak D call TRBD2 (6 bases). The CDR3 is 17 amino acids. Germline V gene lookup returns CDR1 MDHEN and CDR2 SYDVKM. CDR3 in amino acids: CASSPREARNSHNEQFF. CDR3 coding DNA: TGTGCCAGCAGTCCGAGGGAGGCACGTAACTCCCACAATGAGCAGTTCTTC.

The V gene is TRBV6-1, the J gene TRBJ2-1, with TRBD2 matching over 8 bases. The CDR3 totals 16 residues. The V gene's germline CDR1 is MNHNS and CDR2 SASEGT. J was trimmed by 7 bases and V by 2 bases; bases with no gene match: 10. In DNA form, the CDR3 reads TGTGCCAGCAGTGAACCGGCTAGCGGGTCAGGAAATGAGCAGTTCTTC. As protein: CASSEPASGSGNEQFF.

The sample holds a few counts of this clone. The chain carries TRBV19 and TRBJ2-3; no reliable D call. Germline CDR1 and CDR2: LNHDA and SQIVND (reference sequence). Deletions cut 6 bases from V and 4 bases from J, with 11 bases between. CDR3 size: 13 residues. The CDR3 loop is CASSGRGADTQYF. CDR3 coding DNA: TGTGCCAGTAGCGGCCGCGGCGCAGATACGCAGTATTTT.